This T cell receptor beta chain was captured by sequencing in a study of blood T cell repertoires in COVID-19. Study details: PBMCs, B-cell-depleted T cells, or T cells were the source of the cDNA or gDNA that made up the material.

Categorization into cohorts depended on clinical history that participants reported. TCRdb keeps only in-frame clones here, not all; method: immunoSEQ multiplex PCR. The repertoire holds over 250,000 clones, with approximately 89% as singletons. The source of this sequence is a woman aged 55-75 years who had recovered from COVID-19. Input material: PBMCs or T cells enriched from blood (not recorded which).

CDR3 sequence: CASSLQNTEAFF. For the CDR3, the DNA is TGTGCCAGCAGCTTGCAGAACACTGAAGCTTTCTTT. The rearrangement joins TRBV5-5 to TRBJ1-1; D not certain. The CDR3 sequence is 12 residues long. V was pared by 1 base and J by 1 base, with 2 bases between. Germline loops: CDR1 SGHKS, CDR2 YYEKEE (reference sequence). Supplemented by reference TRBV5-5 and TRBJ1-1, the full variable domain reads DAGVTQSPTHLIKTRGQQVTLRCSPISGHKSVSWYQQVLGQGPQFIFQYYEKEERGRGNFPDRFSARQFPNYSSELNVNALLLGDSALYLCASSLQNTEAFFGQGTRLTVV.